These T cell receptor beta chains were read from a single sample in a study of blood T cells in healthy people across ages. TCRdb recomputed calls from the 5' RACE reads with MiXCR, one row per CDR3 protein. The sample consists of about 1 million distinct CDR3 sequences, over 35% of them appearing once. The sequenced sample was blood. The receptors were gathered from a woman aged 55-69 years in good health. The CDR3 runs from the conserved cysteine through the conserved F or W. Fields, in order: clone size, V gene, D gene, CDR3 length, J gene, CDR3 DNA, CDR3 protein. A D gene is named only where the DNA matches it firmly. Rows may omit the clone size; those that give it use once, few, many or a size class.

clone size: few
V gene: TRBV7-2
D gene: .
CDR3 length: 15
J gene: TRBJ2-7
CDR3 DNA: TGTGCCAGCAGCCGATCTAGCGAGAGCTCCTACGAGCAGTACTTC
CDR3 protein: CASSRSSESSYEQYF

clone size: .
V gene: TRBV9
D gene: .
CDR3 length: 14
J gene: TRBJ2-3
CDR3 DNA: TGTGCCAGCAGCGGAGACGATAGCTTAAGTACGCAGTATTTT
CDR3 protein: CASSGDDSLSTQYF

clone size: .
V gene: TRBV2
D gene: .
CDR3 length: 15
J gene: TRBJ2-5
CDR3 DNA: TGTGCCAGCAGTGATGGGGCGGACCCCTGGAATGAGCAGTACTTC
CDR3 protein: CASSDGADPWNEQYF

clone size: few
V gene: TRBV6-6
D gene: .
CDR3 length: 14
J gene: TRBJ2-7
CDR3 DNA: TGTGCCAGCAGTTACTCGGGCAGGATCGACGAGCAGTACTTC
CDR3 protein: CASSYSGRIDEQYF

clone size: few
V gene: TRBV29-1
D gene: TRBD1
CDR3 length: 14
J gene: TRBJ2-1
CDR3 DNA: TGCAGCGTTCACAGGGGGCAGGGCCTTAGTGAGCAGTTCTTC
CDR3 protein: CSVHRGQGLSEQFF

clone size: .
V gene: TRBV4-1
D gene: TRBD1
CDR3 length: 16
J gene: TRBJ2-7
CDR3 DNA: TGCGCCAGCAGCCAAGATAGGGACAGGGGGATGAACGAGCAGTACTTC
CDR3 protein: CASSQDRDRGMNEQYF

clone size: few
V gene: TRBV7-8
D gene: .
CDR3 length: 15
J gene: TRBJ2-3
CDR3 DNA: TGTGCCAGCAGCCCCCTCTTGGCCCGCAGGGATACGCAGTATTTT
CDR3 protein: CASSPLLARRDTQYF

clone size: .
V gene: TRBV29-1
D gene: .
CDR3 length: 14
J gene: TRBJ1-2
CDR3 DNA: TGCAGCGTTGAACAGGGACTTTCGGCTAGCGGCTACACCTTC
CDR3 protein: CSVEQGLSASGYTF

clone size: .
V gene: TRBV27
D gene: .
CDR3 length: 16
J gene: TRBJ1-6
CDR3 DNA: TGTGCCAGCGGTTACCCCCCGGGGGAAGTAGGTTCACCCCTCCACTTT
CDR3 protein: CASGYPPGEVGSPLHF

clone size: .
V gene: TRBV29-1
D gene: .
CDR3 length: 11
J gene: TRBJ1-5
CDR3 DNA: TGCGGCGTTGGGGTGGGGGCGACCCAGCATTTT
CDR3 protein: CGVGVGATQHF

clone size: .
V gene: TRBV20-1
D gene: TRBD2
CDR3 length: 16
J gene: TRBJ2-7
CDR3 DNA: TGCAGTGCTAGAGGCGAATCGGCTAGCGGGAGCTACGAGCAGTACTTC
CDR3 protein: CSARGESASGSYEQYF

clone size: many
V gene: TRBV5-1
D gene: .
CDR3 length: 12
J gene: TRBJ2-1
CDR3 DNA: TGCGCCAGCAGCCCTAGTGACAATGAGCAGTTCTTC
CDR3 protein: CASSPSDNEQFF

clone size: .
V gene: TRBV3-1
D gene: .
CDR3 length: 14
J gene: TRBJ2-1
CDR3 DNA: TGTGCCAGCAGCCAAGTCAGGGCTTACAATGAGCAGTTCTTC
CDR3 protein: CASSQVRAYNEQFF

clone size: few
V gene: TRBV29-1
D gene: .
CDR3 length: 10
J gene: TRBJ2-1
CDR3 DNA: TGCAGCGTTGCGGGCGGTGAGCAGTTCTTC
CDR3 protein: CSVAGGEQFF

clone size: few
V gene: TRBV20-1
D gene: TRBD1
CDR3 length: 15
J gene: TRBJ2-1
CDR3 DNA: TGCAGTGCTGCTTCCGGGACAGCCTCCTACAATGAGCAGTTCTTC
CDR3 protein: CSAASGTASYNEQFF

clone size: few
V gene: TRBV29-1
D gene: .
CDR3 length: 16
J gene: TRBJ2-6
CDR3 DNA: TGCAGCGTGCGGACGGGTCCGAGGTCTGGGGCCAACGTCCTGACTTTC
CDR3 protein: CSVRTGPRSGANVLTF

clone size: few
V gene: TRBV29-1
D gene: .
CDR3 length: 14
J gene: TRBJ1-1
CDR3 DNA: TGCAGCGTTGGGGCTTTCCAGGGGAGAGCTGAAGCTTTCTTT
CDR3 protein: CSVGAFQGRAEAFF

clone size: .
V gene: TRBV12-3/TRBV12-4
D gene: TRBD2
CDR3 length: 18
J gene: TRBJ2-3
CDR3 DNA: TGTGCCAGCAGACAAGATCAAGGACTAGCGGGAGTACATGCTACGCAGTATTTT
CDR3 protein: CASRQDQGLAGVHATQYF

clone size: .
V gene: TRBV12-3/TRBV12-4
D gene: TRBD2
CDR3 length: 14
J gene: TRBJ2-7
CDR3 DNA: TGTGCCAGCAGTTTTGCGGGAGGAACCTACGAGCAGTACTTC
CDR3 protein: CASSFAGGTYEQYF

clone size: many
V gene: TRBV20-1
D gene: .
CDR3 length: 12
J gene: TRBJ2-5
CDR3 DNA: TGCAGTGCTAGGAGTCGGGCCGAGACCCAGTACTTC
CDR3 protein: CSARSRAETQYF

clone size: few
V gene: TRBV12-3/TRBV12-4
D gene: TRBD2
CDR3 length: 15
J gene: TRBJ2-1
CDR3 DNA: TGTGCCAGCAGTTTAATTGGCGGGAGGTACAATGAGCAGTTCTTC
CDR3 protein: CASSLIGGRYNEQFF

clone size: .
V gene: TRBV11-1
D gene: TRBD2
CDR3 length: 17
J gene: TRBJ2-5
CDR3 DNA: TGTGCCAGCAGCCGGGGGTTGGCTAGCGGGAAACAAGAGACCCAGTACTTC
CDR3 protein: CASSRGLASGKQETQYF

clone size: few
V gene: TRBV14
D gene: .
CDR3 length: 14
J gene: TRBJ2-7
CDR3 DNA: TGTGCCAGCAGCCAAGTTAGTCAGAGCTACGAGCAGTACTTC
CDR3 protein: CASSQVSQSYEQYF

clone size: .
V gene: TRBV21-1
D gene: .
CDR3 length: 11
J gene: TRBJ2-5
CDR3 DNA: TGTGCCAGCAGCAAAGAGGTGGGGCAGTACTTC
CDR3 protein: CASSKEVGQYF

clone size: .
V gene: TRBV13
D gene: TRBD2
CDR3 length: 17
J gene: TRBJ2-1
CDR3 DNA: TGTGCCAGCAGCTCAATTAGCGGGAACCAGAACTACAATGAGCAGTTCTTC
CDR3 protein: CASSSISGNQNYNEQFF

clone size: .
V gene: TRBV6-1
D gene: TRBD1
CDR3 length: 14
J gene: TRBJ2-5
CDR3 DNA: TGTGCCAGTTCCACAGGGGCCAGCCAAGAGACCCAGTACTTC
CDR3 protein: CASSTGASQETQYF

clone size: .
V gene: TRBV29-1
D gene: TRBD2
CDR3 length: 13
J gene: TRBJ2-7
CDR3 DNA: TGCAGCGTTATTGCGCGGGGGGGGTACGAGCAGTACTTC
CDR3 protein: CSVIARGGYEQYF

clone size: .
V gene: TRBV7-2
D gene: .
CDR3 length: 12
J gene: TRBJ2-5
CDR3 DNA: TGTGCCAGCAGCTTACGTGGACAAGACCAGTACTTC
CDR3 protein: CASSLRGQDQYF

clone size: few
V gene: TRBV20-1
D gene: .
CDR3 length: 17
J gene: TRBJ1-5
CDR3 DNA: TGCAGTGCCATACACGCTGGGAGGGGCGCAAGCAATCAGCCCCAGCATTTT
CDR3 protein: CSAIHAGRGASNQPQHF

clone size: .
V gene: TRBV24-1
D gene: .
CDR3 length: 13
J gene: TRBJ2-7
CDR3 DNA: TGTGCCACCAGTGAACGACTAGGTTCTCAGCAGTACTTC
CDR3 protein: CATSERLGSQQYF

clone size: .
V gene: TRBV9
D gene: TRBD1
CDR3 length: 16
J gene: TRBJ1-2
CDR3 DNA: TGTGCCAGCAGCGCTGGGACAGGAAGTTCTAACTATGGCTACACCTTC
CDR3 protein: CASSAGTGSSNYGYTF

clone size: many
V gene: TRBV11-2
D gene: TRBD2
CDR3 length: 15
J gene: TRBJ2-1
CDR3 DNA: TGTGCCAGCAGCTTTGAAACTAGCGGATACAATGAGCAGTTCTTC
CDR3 protein: CASSFETSGYNEQFF

clone size: few
V gene: TRBV20-1
D gene: .
CDR3 length: 16
J gene: TRBJ2-1
CDR3 DNA: TGCAGTGCTAGGTTACAAATGCGGGACTCCTACAATGAGCAGTTCTTC
CDR3 protein: CSARLQMRDSYNEQFF

clone size: few
V gene: TRBV5-1
D gene: .
CDR3 length: 13
J gene: TRBJ2-7
CDR3 DNA: TGCGCCAGCAGCTTCGTGAGGGGGGACGAGCAGTACTTC
CDR3 protein: CASSFVRGDEQYF

clone size: .
V gene: TRBV5-1
D gene: .
CDR3 length: 14
J gene: TRBJ2-5
CDR3 DNA: TGCGCCAGCAGCTTGGCTGGCAGGGGTTCTGATCAGTACTTC
CDR3 protein: CASSLAGRGSDQYF